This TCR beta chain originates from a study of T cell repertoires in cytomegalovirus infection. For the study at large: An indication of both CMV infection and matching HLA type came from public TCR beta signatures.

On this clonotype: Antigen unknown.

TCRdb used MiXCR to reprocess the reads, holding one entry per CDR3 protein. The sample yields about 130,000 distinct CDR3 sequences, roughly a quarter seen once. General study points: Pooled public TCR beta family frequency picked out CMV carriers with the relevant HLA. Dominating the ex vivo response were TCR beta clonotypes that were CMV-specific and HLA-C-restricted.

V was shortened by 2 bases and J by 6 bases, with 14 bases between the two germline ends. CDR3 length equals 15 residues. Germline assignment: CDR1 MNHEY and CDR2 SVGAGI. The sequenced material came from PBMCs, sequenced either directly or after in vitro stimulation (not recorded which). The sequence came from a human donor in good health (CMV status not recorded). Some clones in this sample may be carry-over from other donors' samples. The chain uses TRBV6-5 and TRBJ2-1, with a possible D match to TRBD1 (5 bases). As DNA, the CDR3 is TGTGCCAGCAGTTACGTGGGGCCGGCATCCAATGAGCAGTTCTTC. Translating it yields CASSYVGPASNEQFF.